These T cell receptor beta chains were read from a single sample in a study of a mutant IDH1 vaccine in newly diagnosed glioma. Clones were read by immunoSEQ multiplex PCR, and TCRdb kept only the in-frame ones, dropping some. The table lists about 29,000 clones, 87% of them singletons. Their antigens are not known. Sample: peripheral blood mononuclear cells (PBMCs), taken from a glioma patient whose treatment included an IDH1 peptide vaccine. These receptors came from a middle-aged woman with glioma. Some clones in this sample may be carry-over from other donors' samples. CDR3s include the opening cysteine and the closing phenylalanine or tryptophan. A D gene is named only where the DNA matches it firmly. Clone size appears in some rows only: once, few, many, or a class for an expanded clone.

cdr3_length | j_call | v_call | clone_size | d_call | cdr3_nt | cdr3_aa
13 | TRBJ2-7 | TRBV10-1 | - | - | TGCGCCAGCAGCCCCCGGACGACCTACGAGCAGTACTTC | CASSPRTTYEQYF
15 | TRBJ1-5 | TRBV4-1 | few | TRBD1 | TGCGCCAGCAGCCAGACAGGGGCCAGCAATCAGCCCCAGCATTTT | CASSQTGASNQPQHF
14 | TRBJ2-7 | TRBV19 | once | - | TGTGCCAGTGCCGGCGGCCGAATATTCTACGAGCAGTACTTC | CASAGGRIFYEQYF
17 | TRBJ2-2 | TRBV19 | - | TRBD2 | TGTGCCAGTAGTACCCACTTAGCGGGGGTAAGCACCGGGGAGCTGTTTTTT | CASSTHLAGVSTGELFF
16 | TRBJ2-3 | TRBV4-3 | - | TRBD2 | TGCGCCAGCAGCCAAGTAGCGGGAGGGAGCACAGATACGCAGTATTTT | CASSQVAGGSTDTQYF
16 | TRBJ1-2 | TRBV9 | - | TRBD1 | TGTGCCAGCAGCGAGGGGACAGGGTGGGGAGAAAATGGCTACACCTTC | CASSEGTGWGENGYTF
18 | TRBJ2-7 | TRBV19 | once | TRBD2 | TGTGCCAGTAACCACCGCCTAGGGACTAGCGGGGCTCGCTACGAGCAGTACTTC | CASNHRLGTSGARYEQYF
15 | TRBJ2-6 | TRBV5-1 | - | - | TGCGCCAGCAGCTTGGAACGGACTGGGGCCAACGTCCTGACTTTC | CASSLERTGANVLTF
16 | TRBJ1-3 | TRBV28 | - | - | TGTGCCAGCAGTTCCCCGGTCGTAGACACTGGAAACACCATATATTTT | CASSSPVVDTGNTIYF
13 | TRBJ2-7 | TRBV7-7 | - | - | TGTGCTAGCAGCTTGGGGGTTGGAGCCGAGCAGTACTTC | CASSLGVGAEQYF
15 | TRBJ1-2 | TRBV4-2 | - | - | TGTGCCAGCAGGCTCAACCCAGAGAGTGGGTCCGGCTACACCTTC | CASRLNPESGSGYTF
14 | TRBJ2-2 | TRBV6-4 | - | - | TGTGCCAGCAAGGTCGGTCCTTATACCGGGGAGCTGTTTTTT | CASKVGPYTGELFF
14 | TRBJ2-1 | TRBV18 | few | - | TGTGCCAGCTCACTACTACAACAGGGAGATGAGCAGTTCTTC | CASSLLQQGDEQFF
17 | TRBJ2-3 | TRBV5-1 | few | TRBD2 | TGCGCCAGCAGCGCCAGACTAGCGGGAACTCTTCCGGATACGCAGTATTTT | CASSARLAGTLPDTQYF
13 | TRBJ1-1 | TRBV14 | - | - | TGTGCCAGCAGCCGCCCGGTGAGCACTGAAGCTTTCTTT | CASSRPVSTEAFF
15 | TRBJ2-5 | TRBV28 | - | TRBD1 | TGTGCCAGCATCGAAAGGGACAGGTTGGGATGGACCCAGTACTTC | CASIERDRLGWTQYF
16 | TRBJ2-5 | TRBV18 | - | - | TGTGCCAGCTCACCCCTGGAAAGCCCACGAGCTCAGACCCAGTACTTC | CASSPLESPRAQTQYF